The T cell receptor beta chain under discussion was sequenced for a study of blood T cells in healthy people across ages. Study-level findings and limits: Across the age range, TCR beta diversity per million T cells fell in a roughly linear way. Among long-lived donors, naive CD4+ cells were more numerous and diversity higher than in aged donors.

Germline V gene sequence: CDR1 SEHNR, CDR2 FQNEAQ (reference sequence). The V gene lost 5 bases and the J gene lost 0 bases, with 13 bases spanning the gap. The CDR3 spans 16 residues. To note about this clonotype: The antigen remains unidentified.

Sample-barcoded 5' priming and a J-beta primer mix drove a second PCR of about 7 to 11 cycles. Every sample gave at least 2.5 million paired-end reads containing CDR3. TCRdb reanalysed the 5' RACE reads using MiXCR and keeps one entry per CDR3 protein. This sample has 700,000 to 900,000 distinct CDR3 sequences; 53% occur once, and the top ten carry under 50%. This rearrangement joins TRBV7-9 to TRBJ1-4; no clear D. Specimen: blood. The TCR was taken from an elderly man in good health. This CDR3 reads CASSRKRPTTNEKLFF. The DNA for the CDR3 is TGTGCCAGCAGCCGGAAGAGGCCCACAACTAATGAAAAACTGTTTTTT.